The present TCR beta chain was sequenced within a study of shared clonotypes between healthy human individuals. On the study more broadly: Donors were a couple of women and a few men aged 18 to 49. Used for every donor were three CD4 naive, three CD4 memory, two CD8 naive and one CD8 memory plate.

This CDR3 spans 18 amino acids. V dropped 4 bases and J dropped 4 bases, with 25 bases sitting between them. Germline V gives CDR1 SGHAT, CDR2 FQNNGV. Repertoires were generated with immunoSEQ multiplex PCR, while TCRdb's copy carries only in-frame clones and drops some. This table has fewer than 1.6 million clones, around 98.5% appearing once. The sample comprised naive CD4+ T cells sorted from blood. The subset here: CD45RA+ positively selected. The rearrangement joins TRBV11-2 to TRBJ2-5, with D perhaps TRBD2 (7 bases). This sequence was found in a man aged 30 to 45 in good health. The CDR3 loop is CASSSMLIAGGGGETQYF. Written as DNA, the CDR3 is TGTGCCAGCAGCTCCATGTTAATAGCGGGTGGGGGCGGAGAGACCCAGTACTTC.